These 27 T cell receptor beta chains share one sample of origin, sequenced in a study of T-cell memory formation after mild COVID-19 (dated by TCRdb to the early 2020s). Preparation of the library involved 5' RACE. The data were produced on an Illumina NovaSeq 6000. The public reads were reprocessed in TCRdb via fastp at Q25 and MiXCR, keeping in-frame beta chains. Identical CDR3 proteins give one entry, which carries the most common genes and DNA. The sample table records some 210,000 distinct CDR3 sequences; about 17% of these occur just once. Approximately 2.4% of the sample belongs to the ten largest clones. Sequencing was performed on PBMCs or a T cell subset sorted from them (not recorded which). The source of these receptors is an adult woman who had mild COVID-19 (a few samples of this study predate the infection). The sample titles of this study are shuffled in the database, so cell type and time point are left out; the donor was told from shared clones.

CDR3 coding DNA: TGCGCCAGCAGCCAAGGTTCGGCGGGAGGATTGGAGACCCAGTACTTC. It yields the protein CASSQGSAGGLETQYF. V and J are TRBV4-3 and TRBJ2-5; TRBD2 agrees at 8 bases. The V and J ends lost 1 base and 5 bases, in that order; junction bases with no gene match: 9. The CDR3 spans 16 residues. Germline V gene sequence: CDR1 LGHNA, CDR2 YSLEER.

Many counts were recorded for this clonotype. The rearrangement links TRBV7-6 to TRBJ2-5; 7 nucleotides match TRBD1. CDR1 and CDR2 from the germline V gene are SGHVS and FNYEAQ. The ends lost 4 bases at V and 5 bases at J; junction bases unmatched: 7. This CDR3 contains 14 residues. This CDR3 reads CASSSNRGSETQYF. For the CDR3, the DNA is TGTGCCAGCAGCTCCAACAGGGGATCGGAGACCCAGTACTTC.

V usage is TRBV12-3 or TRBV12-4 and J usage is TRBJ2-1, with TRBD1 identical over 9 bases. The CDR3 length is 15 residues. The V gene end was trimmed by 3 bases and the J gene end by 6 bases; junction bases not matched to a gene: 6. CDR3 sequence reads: CASSFTTGGGNEQFF. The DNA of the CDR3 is TGTGCCAGCAGTTTCACGACAGGGGGAGGCAATGAGCAGTTCTTC.

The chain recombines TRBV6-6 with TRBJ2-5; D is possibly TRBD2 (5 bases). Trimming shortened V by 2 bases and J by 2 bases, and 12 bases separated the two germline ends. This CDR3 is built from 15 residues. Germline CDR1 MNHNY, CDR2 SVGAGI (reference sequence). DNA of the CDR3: TGTGCCAGCAGTTACCTCCGGACTGTACAAGAGACCCAGTACTTC. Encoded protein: CASSYLRTVQETQYF.

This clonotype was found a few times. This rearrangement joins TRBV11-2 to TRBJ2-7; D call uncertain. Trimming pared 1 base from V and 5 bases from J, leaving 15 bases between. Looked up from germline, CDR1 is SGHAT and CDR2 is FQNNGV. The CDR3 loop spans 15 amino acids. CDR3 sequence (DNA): TGTGCCAGCAGCTTAGTGGGTGGTAGTGTCCACGAGCAGTACTTC. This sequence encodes CASSLVGGSVHEQYF.

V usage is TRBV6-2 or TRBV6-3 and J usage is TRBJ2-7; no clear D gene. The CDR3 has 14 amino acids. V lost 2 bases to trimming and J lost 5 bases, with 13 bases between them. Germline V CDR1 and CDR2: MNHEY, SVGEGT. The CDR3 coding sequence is TGTGCCAGCAGTTACGCGACGGGCAGTAACGAGCAGTACTTC. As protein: CASSYATGSNEQYF.

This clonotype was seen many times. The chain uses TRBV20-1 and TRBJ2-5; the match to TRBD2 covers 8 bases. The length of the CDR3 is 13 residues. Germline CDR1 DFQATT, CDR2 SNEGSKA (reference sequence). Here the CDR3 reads CGLKRESTETQYF. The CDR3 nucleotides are TGCGGACTAAAGCGGGAGTCGACGGAGACCCAGTACTTC.

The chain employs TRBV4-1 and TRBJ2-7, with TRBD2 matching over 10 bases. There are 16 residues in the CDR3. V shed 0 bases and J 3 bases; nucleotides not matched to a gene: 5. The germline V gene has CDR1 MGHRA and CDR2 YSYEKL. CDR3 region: CASSQEKREGHYEQYF. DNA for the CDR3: TGCGCCAGCAGCCAAGAAAAGCGGGAGGGACACTACGAGCAGTACTTC.

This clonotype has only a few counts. CDR3 amino acids: CASIGQGLQNSPLHF. The CDR3 coding sequence is TGTGCCAGCATCGGACAGGGGTTACAAAATTCACCCCTCCACTTT. The chain is built from TRBV2 and TRBJ1-6; 9 bases fit TRBD1. With 7 bases clipped from V and 7 bases from J, the junction kept 8 bases outside the gene matches. The V gene's germline CDR1 is SNHLY and CDR2 FYNNEI. There are 15 residues in the CDR3.

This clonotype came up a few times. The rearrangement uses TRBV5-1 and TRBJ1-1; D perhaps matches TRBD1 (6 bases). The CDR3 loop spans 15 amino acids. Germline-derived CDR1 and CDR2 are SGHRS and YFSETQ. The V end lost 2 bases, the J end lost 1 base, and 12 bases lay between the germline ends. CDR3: CASSFQGTKNTEAFF. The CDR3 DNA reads TGCGCCAGCAGCTTCCAGGGGACAAAGAACACTGAAGCTTTCTTT.

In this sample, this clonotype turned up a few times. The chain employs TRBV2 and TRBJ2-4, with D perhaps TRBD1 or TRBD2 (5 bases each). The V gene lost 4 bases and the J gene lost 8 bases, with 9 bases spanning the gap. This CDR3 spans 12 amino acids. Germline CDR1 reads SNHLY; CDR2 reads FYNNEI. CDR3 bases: TGTGCCAGCAGTGCCCGAGGGGACATTCAGTACTTC. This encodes CASSARGDIQYF.

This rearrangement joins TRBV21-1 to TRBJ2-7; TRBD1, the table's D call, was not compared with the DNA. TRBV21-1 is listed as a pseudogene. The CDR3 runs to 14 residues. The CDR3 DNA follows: TGTGCCAGCAGCATCCGGGACACCGCGAACGAGCAGTACTTC. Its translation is CASSIRDTANEQYF.

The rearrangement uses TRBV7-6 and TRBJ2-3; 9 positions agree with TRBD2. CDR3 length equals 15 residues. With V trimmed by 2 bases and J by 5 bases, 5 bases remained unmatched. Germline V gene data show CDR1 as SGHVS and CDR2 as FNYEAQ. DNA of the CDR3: TGTGCCAGCAGCTTATCGGCGGGGGGGCTAGATACGCAGTATTTT. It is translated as CASSLSAGGLDTQYF.

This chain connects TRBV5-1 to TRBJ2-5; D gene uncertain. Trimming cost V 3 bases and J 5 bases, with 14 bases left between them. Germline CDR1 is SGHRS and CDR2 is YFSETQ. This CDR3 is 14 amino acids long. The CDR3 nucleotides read TGCGCCAGCAGCTCAGACCCTCCCGTGGAGACCCAGTACTTC. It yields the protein CASSSDPPVETQYF.

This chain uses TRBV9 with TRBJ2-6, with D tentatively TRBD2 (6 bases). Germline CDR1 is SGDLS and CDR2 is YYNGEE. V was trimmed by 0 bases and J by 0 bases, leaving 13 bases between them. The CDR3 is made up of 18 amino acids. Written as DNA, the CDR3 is TGTGCCAGCAGCGTAGGGAGGAGGGAGAGCTCTGGGGCCAACGTCCTGACTTTC. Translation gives CASSVGRRESSGANVLTF.

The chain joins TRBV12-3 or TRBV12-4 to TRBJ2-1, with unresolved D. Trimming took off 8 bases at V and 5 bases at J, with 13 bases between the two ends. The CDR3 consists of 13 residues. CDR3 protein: CASGLSFNNEQFF. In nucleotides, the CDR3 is TGTGCCAGCGGCTTGTCTTTCAACAATGAGCAGTTCTTC.

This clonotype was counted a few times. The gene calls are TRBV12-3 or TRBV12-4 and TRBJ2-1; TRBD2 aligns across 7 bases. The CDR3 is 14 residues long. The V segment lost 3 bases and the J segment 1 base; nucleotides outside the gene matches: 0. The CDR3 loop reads CASSLRESYNEQFF. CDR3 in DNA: TGTGCCAGCAGTTTGCGGGAGTCCTACAATGAGCAGTTCTTC.

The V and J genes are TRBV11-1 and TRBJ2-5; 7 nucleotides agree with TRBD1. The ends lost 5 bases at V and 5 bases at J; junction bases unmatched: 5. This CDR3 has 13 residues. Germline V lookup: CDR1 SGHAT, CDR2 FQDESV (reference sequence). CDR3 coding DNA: TGTGCCAGCAGCCGACAGGGTCTGGAGACCCAGTACTTC. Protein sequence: CASSRQGLETQYF.

Here the CDR3 reads CASSPAGRLAGAYEQYF. The CDR3 DNA is TGTGCCAGCTCACCCGCGGGCCGACTAGCGGGGGCCTACGAGCAGTACTTC. This chain links TRBV18 with TRBJ2-7; TRBD2 agrees at 12 bases. This CDR3 region has 17 residues. V shed 3 bases and J 2 bases; nucleotides not matched to a gene: 8. Germline values: CDR1 KGHSH, CDR2 LQKENI.

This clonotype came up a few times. The CDR3: CAWSAGAKTGELFF. CDR3 DNA: TGTGCCTGGAGTGCGGGTGCCAAAACCGGGGAGCTGTTTTTT. The chain carries TRBV30 and TRBJ2-2; D is unresolved. CDR1 is GTSNPN, CDR2 SVGIG, per germline (reference sequence). This CDR3 is built from 14 residues. Trimming stripped 1 base from V and 5 bases from J, with 11 bases between.

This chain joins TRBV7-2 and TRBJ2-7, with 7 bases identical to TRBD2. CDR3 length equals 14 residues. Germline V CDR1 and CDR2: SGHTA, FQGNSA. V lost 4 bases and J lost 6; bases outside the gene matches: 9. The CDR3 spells CASSSWDYPPEQYF. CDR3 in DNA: TGTGCCAGCAGCTCTTGGGACTACCCCCCCGAGCAGTACTTC.

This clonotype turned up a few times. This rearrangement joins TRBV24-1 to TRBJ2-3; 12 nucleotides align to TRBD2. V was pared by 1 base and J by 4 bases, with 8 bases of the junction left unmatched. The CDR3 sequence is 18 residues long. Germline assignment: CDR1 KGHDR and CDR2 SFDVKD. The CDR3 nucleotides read TGTGCCACCAGTGATTTTTATGCGACTAGCGGGAGTCCAGATACGCAGTATTTT. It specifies CATSDFYATSGSPDTQYF.

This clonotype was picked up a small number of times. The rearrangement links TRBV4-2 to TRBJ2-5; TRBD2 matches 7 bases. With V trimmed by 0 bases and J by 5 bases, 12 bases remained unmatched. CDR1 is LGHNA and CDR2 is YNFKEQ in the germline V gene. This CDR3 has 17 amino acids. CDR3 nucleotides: TGTGCCAGCAGCCAAGATTGGGCGCCTAGCGGTTCGGAGACCCAGTACTTC. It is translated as CASSQDWAPSGSETQYF.

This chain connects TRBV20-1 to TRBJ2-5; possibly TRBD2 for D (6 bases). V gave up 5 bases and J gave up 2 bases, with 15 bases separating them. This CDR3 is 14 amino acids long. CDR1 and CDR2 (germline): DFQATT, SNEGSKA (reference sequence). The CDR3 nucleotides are TGCAGTGCTCGAATTCCGGGACTGCAAGAGACCCAGTACTTC. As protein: CSARIPGLQETQYF.

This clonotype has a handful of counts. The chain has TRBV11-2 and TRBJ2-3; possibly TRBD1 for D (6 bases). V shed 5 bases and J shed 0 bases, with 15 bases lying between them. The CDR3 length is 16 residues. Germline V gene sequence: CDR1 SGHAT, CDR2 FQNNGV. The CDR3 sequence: CASSIGGSSSTDTQYF. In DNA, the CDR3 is TGTGCCAGCAGCATAGGGGGTTCTTCTAGCACAGATACGCAGTATTTT.

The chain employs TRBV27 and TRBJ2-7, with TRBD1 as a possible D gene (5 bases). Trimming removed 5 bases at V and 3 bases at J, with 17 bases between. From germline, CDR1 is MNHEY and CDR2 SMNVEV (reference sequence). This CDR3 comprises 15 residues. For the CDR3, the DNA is TGTGCCAGCAGTCCCTCGACAGTTATAGGCTACGAGCAGTACTTC. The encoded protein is CASSPSTVIGYEQYF.

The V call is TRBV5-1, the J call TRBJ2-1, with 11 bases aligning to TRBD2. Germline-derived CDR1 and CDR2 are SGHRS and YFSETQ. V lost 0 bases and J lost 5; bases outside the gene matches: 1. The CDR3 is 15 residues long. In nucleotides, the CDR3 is TGCGCCAGCAGCTTGGCTAGCGGGAGGAACAATGAGCAGTTCTTC. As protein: CASSLASGRNNEQFF.